This T cell receptor beta chain was retrieved from a study of CD8 T cells in Susac syndrome. Looking at the study overall: At blood draw, Susac syndrome patients were therapy-naive, on corticosteroids, or on intravenous immunoglobulin alone.

Random hexamers were used to reverse transcribe about 0.5 to 1 ug of RNA. By means of immunoSEQ multiplex PCR, TCR beta CDR3 spanning 54 Vbeta and 13 Jbeta underwent amplification. TCRdb itself ran the immunoSEQ multiplex PCR reads through MiXCR, one entry per CDR3 protein. The table records over 150,000 distinct CDR3 sequences, roughly 95% of them present only once. TCR beta sequencing covered blood CD8+ and CD4+ T cells. The recently defined diagnostic criteria for definite or probable disease were met by the Susac syndrome patients. Germline-derived CDR1 and CDR2 are SQVTM and ANQGSEA. The CDR3 runs to 12 residues. Trimming stripped 7 bases from V and 3 bases from J, with 9 bases between.

This receptor was identified in a human donor with Susac syndrome. Sequenced material: CD4+ T cells from PBMCs. The chain joins TRBV29-1 to TRBJ2-2, with D unresolved. The CDR3 sequence is CSASRDTGELFF. The DNA of the CDR3 is TGCAGCGCTTCCAGAGACACCGGGGAGCTGTTTTTT.